The present TCR beta chain was sequenced within a study of long-term antiretroviral therapy in people with HIV (dated by TCRdb to between 2021 and 2024). About the full investigation: The earliest samples were collected roughly a decade before the 2015 WHO recommendation for immediate ART, at a time when ART was usually postponed until CD4 counts fell. Whether ART initiation and durable HIV suppression were associated with changes in peripheral blood TRB repertoire composition and diversity was tested in a retrospective serial study. A total of roughly 200 cryopreserved PBMC samples came from 25 to 35 adults with confirmed HIV infection and were collected serially over a mean of about six years (range 1-12). Among the approximately 30 participants with HIV, eleven were female. No cross-contamination during QIAcube processing was seen in test extractions of a monoclonal T-cell line run alongside a few dozen polyclonal samples.

The CDR3 spans 15 residues, from the cysteine through the phenylalanine. Only the CDR3 portion is preserved as DNA: 45 bases, with reading frame beginning at the first base. The germline V gene specifies MNHNS as CDR1 and SASEGT as CDR2. The germline V and J ends show losses of 6 bases and 3 bases respectively, and no gene match explains 9 bases of the junction. Broader findings and caveats from the paper: Expanded TRB clones identified before ART initiation dominated the repertoire across all time points, though the dominance fluctuated and decreased in many PLHIV after ART. Samples dated from the mid-2000s to the late 2010s, and the ART regimens used may be less effective than current ones. Starting ART was linked to a significant rise in TRB diversity, yet even with long-term ART the diversity remained significantly lower than in transplant donor controls. Inferences about post-ART repertoire changes were limited because no data were available on ART adherence, viral resistance or therapy changes. Narrower CDR3 length ranges were observed in HIV repertoires than in controls, and an antigen-experienced repertoire with only a slight naive shift after ART was suggested by the network structure. Limited PBMC availability meant only the TCR beta chain was sequenced, without alpha chain pairing. Because pre-ART samples had limited cell numbers, profiling was done on unsorted PBMC rather than on sorted CD4+ and CD8+ T cells.

Comment on this clone: There is no known antigen for this receptor. Base qualities are not provided; no much larger clone lies one nucleotide away.

Participants were included only if at least one PBMC sample before ART initiation and at least two post-ART samples were available. Treatment was received in the United States of America by all participants with HIV. Before DNA extraction, cryopreserved samples of 1-10 million PBMC were thawed and then washed. At the time of the earliest PBMC sample, participants with HIV were aged between 23 and 54 years. PBMC samples from each participant spanned 1-4 timepoints before ART initiation and 2-8 timepoints after ART initiation, with a median of 7 samples. Serial HIV viral load, CD4+ T-cell count, ART history and demographic data were obtained for every participant. Genomic DNA was extracted from unsorted PBMC with a Qiagen kit on a QIAcube, with processing performed in batches of 12 samples. The immunoSEQ hsTCRB v3.0 assay was used at survey level resolution for TRB variable region sequencing. The targeted TRB sequencing depth was about 40,000-55,000 T-cell genomes per sample. Pooled TRB libraries were sequenced on an Illumina MiSeq with a v3 150-cycle kit. In the paper's pipeline: Analysis of repertoires was carried out in R inside a reproducible Nextflow workflow spanning QC, data transformation and analysis. LymphoSeq2, an R package for exploring AIRR-Seq data, was used to implement custom analyses. Four samples that yielded fewer than 5000 total TRB sequences were excluded, so that approximately 170 HIV repertoires were analyzed. Among the roughly 200 retained HIV repertoires, about 59 were collected before ART initiation and approximately 130 were collected after ART initiation. Each repertoire was downsampled to 5000 TRB nucleotide sequences, and summary statistics were averaged across 100 downsampling iterations. Only TRB sequences with CDR3 regions of at least seven amino acids were retained for analysis. A Shannon entropy-derived clonality score and the Gini coefficient were used to measure diversity. In repertoire networks, the top 5000 CDR3 amino acid sequences were linked whenever an edit distance of one separated two sequences. For TRB CDR3 amino acid sequences, GLIPH2 was used to predict antigen specificity groups and MHC restriction. To flag known CMV, EBV, HIV or tissue antigen associations, CDR3 amino acid sequences were matched against VDJdb and McPAS-TCR. Pre-ART, post-ART and control groups were compared with Wilcoxon signed-rank tests and Holm-Bonferroni correction. Held by TCRdb, this immuneACCESS table contains in-frame sequences only and omits some clones. Under half of the omission traces to an unresolved V gene where checked; the cause of the rest is unknown. From that table come the V and J calls and clone size; the DNA was used to work out D and trimming. The sample includes roughly 9,200 clones, with 75% to 80% observed a single time. Roughly a quarter of the sample belongs to the ten largest clones.

This sequence uses TRBV6-1 and TRBJ1-1; the junction holds 8 bases that match TRBD1. Sequenced here: unsorted PBMCs, sampled 0.6 years before starting antiretroviral therapy. The sequence was obtained from a man in his forties with HIV. The base sequence is TGTGCCAGCAGCGCTGGGACAGGAGGGTACACTGAAGCTTTCTTT. The encoded protein is CASSAGTGGYTEAFF.